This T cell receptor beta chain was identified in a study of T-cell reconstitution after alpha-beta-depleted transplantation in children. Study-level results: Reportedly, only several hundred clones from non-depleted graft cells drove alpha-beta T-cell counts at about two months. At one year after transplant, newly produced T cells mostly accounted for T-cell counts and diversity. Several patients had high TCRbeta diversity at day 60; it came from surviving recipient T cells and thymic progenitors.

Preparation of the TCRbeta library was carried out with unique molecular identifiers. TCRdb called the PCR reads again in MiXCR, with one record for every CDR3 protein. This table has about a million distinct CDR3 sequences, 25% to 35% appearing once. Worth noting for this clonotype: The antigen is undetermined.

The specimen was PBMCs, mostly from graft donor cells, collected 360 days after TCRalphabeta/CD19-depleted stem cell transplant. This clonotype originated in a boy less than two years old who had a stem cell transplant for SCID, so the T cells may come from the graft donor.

The CDR3 DNA reads as TGTGCCAGCAGCTTAGGACAGGGGGAAAGCACCATATATTTT. Translating it yields CASSLGQGESTIYF. V is TRBV7-2 and J is TRBJ1-3, with TRBD1 matching 9 bases. CDR3 length: 14 residues. The germline CDR1 and CDR2 sequences are SGHTA and FQGNSA. The trim removed 1 base at V and 9 bases at J, leaving 4 bases unmatched.